The sequence of this T cell receptor (beta chain) was determined in a study of T cells in Graves' hyperthyroidism and ophthalmopathy (dated by TCRdb to about 2019). General notes on the study: Peripheral blood samples were taken at initial diagnosis, before any treatment was given. A discovery cohort of about 100 patients, about 43 with Graves' ophthalmopathy and under 60 with stable Graves' hyperthyroidism, was used to find distinguishing TCR V-J signatures. Prospective prediction of ophthalmopathy was tested in an independent validation cohort of about 19 hyperthyroidism patients and 15 to 17 patients who later progressed to ophthalmopathy. The approximately 100 discovery patients were randomly split 7:3 into training and test sets. In several Graves' hyperthyroidism patients, the study also compared T-cell repertoires from thyroid tissue with T-cell repertoires from blood. Once sampling was done, hyperthyroidism patients were given methimazole at a starting dose of 30 mg daily, whereas ophthalmopathy patients were given high-dose intravenous methylprednisolone. TCR Vbeta CDR3 sequencing of approximately 140 peripheral blood samples (over 40 ophthalmopathy, about 80 hyperthyroidism and some 17 progressor patients) is reported in the paper. Study-wide conclusions, independent of this receptor: Ophthalmopathy was separated from stable hyperthyroidism by a 13 V-J signature model, with around 90% sensitivity and approximately 81% specificity obtained in cross-validation and 80%/75% obtained in testing. Sample size was not statistically predetermined, and blinding of investigators to group allocation was not performed. In validation, the model predicted progression to ophthalmopathy a median of 6.5 months before onset, with about 64% sensitivity and 72.22% specificity. Most expanded thyroid clonotypes (frequency above 0.001) were also detected in blood, a finding suggesting that blood repertoires may reflect thyroid immune responses.

This clonotype was seen ten or more times. It lacks a known antigen. Base qualities are not at hand, and no much larger clone is one base apart. In the ophthalmopathy patients, disease was moderately to severely active, with a Clinical Activity Score of 3 or more, a NOSPECS grade of 4 or more, and a duration of less than 3 months. Any patient with an uncontrolled infection, another autoimmune disease, pregnancy or lactation was excluded. Diagnoses were established on the basis of clinical symptoms, serum thyroxine and TRAb, thyroid ultrasound, and orbital computed tomography. PBMCs were isolated from about 10 ml of fresh peripheral blood by Ficoll-Paque density gradient centrifugation. Total RNA was extracted using Trizol reagent, and RNA quality was assessed on an Agilent 2100 Bioanalyzer. From its cysteine to its phenylalanine, the CDR3 spans 14 amino acids. Solely the CDR3 DNA is kept, with 42 bases framed from the first base. Trimming removed 3 bases from V and 5 bases from J; the gene matches leave 5 bases unexplained. The germline V gene encodes CDR1 SGHRS and CDR2 YFSETQ.

The TCR beta CDR3 regions were amplified from the RNA transcripts. For the first round of RT-PCR on the TCR CDR3, the HTBI primer set was used together with the Qiagen OneStep RT-PCR kit. The libraries were constructed in a second round of multiplex PCR and then size-selected and purified. Libraries were sequenced paired-end with 100 bp reads on an Illumina HiSeq2000. The published analysis was carried out like this. SOAPnuke was used to process the raw data, removing reads that contained adapters or uncalled bases, had a mean Phred below 15, or lacked an exact match to the constant primer or identifier. COPE v1.2.5 was used to merge high-quality paired reads, and clonotypes were defined as unique nucleotide sequences. MiTCR v1.1 was used to align clonotypes to the IMGT TRBV, TRBD and TRBJ reference segments. Only V-J combinations with frequency above 0.0001, covering roughly 99% of repertoires, were analysed. The TCS score was defined as F50 (clonal expansion) divided by E x V (chaos), with BLOSUM62-based TCRdist calculated between CDR3 peptides within each V-J. Welch's t-statistics and random forest reduced roughly 530 V-J features to 10 to 15, which were used in a naive Bayes classifier (R e1071). Through fastp at Q25 and MiXCR, TCRdb rebuilt clones from the public reads, retaining in-frame beta chains. CDR3 protein sequences are deduplicated, and each keeps its most common genes and DNA. TCRdb's processing, not the authors', yielded these V and J calls. The sample records approximately 600,000 distinct CDR3 sequences, around 20% of which are singletons. Of the sample, 30% to 40% falls within the top ten clones.

The sequence was collected from a young man with Graves' ophthalmopathy. Source material: blood. The rearranged chain carries TRBV5-1 and TRBJ2-1, with 7 bases matching TRBD1. CDR3 region: CASSWGTDHNEQFF. At the DNA level, the sequence is TGCGCCAGCAGCTGGGGGACAGATCACAATGAGCAGTTCTTC.